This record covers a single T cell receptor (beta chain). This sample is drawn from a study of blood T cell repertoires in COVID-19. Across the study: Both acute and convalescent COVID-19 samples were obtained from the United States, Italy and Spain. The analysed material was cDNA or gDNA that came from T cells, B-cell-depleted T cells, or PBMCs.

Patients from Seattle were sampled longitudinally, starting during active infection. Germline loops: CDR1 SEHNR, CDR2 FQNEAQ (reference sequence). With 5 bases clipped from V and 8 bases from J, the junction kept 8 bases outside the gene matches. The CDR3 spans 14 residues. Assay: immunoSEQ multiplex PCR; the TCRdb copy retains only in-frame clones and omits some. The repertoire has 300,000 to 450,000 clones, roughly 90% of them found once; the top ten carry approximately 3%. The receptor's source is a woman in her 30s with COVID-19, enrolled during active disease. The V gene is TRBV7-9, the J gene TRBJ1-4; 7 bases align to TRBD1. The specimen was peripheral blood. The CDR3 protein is CASSRAQGDEKLFF. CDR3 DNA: TGTGCCAGCAGCAGGGCCCAGGGGGACGAAAAACTGTTTTTT.